This T cell receptor (beta chain) was sequenced during a study of T-cell reconstitution after alpha-beta-depleted transplantation in children. Unique molecular identifiers were built into the TCRbeta library. TCRdb called the PCR reads again in MiXCR, with one record for every CDR3 protein. The table records about 830,000 distinct CDR3 sequences, approximately 15% of them present only once. Study results and limitations: Elevated TCRbeta diversity at day 60 was traced, in some patients, to surviving recipient T cells and thymic progenitors.

The V end was cut by 0 bases, the J end by 0 bases, with 9 bases between. Germline CDR1 and CDR2: DFQATT and SNEGSKA (reference sequence). The CDR3 spans 15 residues. Details on this clonotype: No antigen is known for it.

This receptor was identified in a male patient younger than 18 who had a stem cell transplant for acute lymphoblastic leukemia, so the T cells may come from the graft donor. Source: PBMCs, mostly from graft donor cells, taken 360 days after TCRalphabeta/CD19-depleted stem cell transplant. The rearrangement links TRBV20-1 to TRBJ1-3; D possibly corresponds to TRBD1 (5 bases). DNA for the CDR3: TGCAGTGCTAGAGAAGGGGAACTCTCTGGAAACACCATATATTTT. Amino acid sequence: CSAREGELSGNTIYF.